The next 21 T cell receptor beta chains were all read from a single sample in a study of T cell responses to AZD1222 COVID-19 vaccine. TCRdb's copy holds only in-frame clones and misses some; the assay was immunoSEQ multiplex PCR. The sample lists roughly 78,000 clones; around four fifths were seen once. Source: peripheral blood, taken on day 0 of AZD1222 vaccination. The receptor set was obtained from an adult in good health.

The CDR3 DNA follows: TGTGCCAGTAGCCCCTTAGGGGGGGCAACTAATGAAAAACTGTTTTTT. Translation: CASSPLGGATNEKLFF. The genes are TRBV19 and TRBJ1-4; D possibly corresponds to TRBD1 (6 bases). V was cut by 6 bases and J by 0 bases, with 14 bases left in between. Germline loops: CDR1 LNHDA, CDR2 SQIVND (reference sequence). The CDR3 consists of 16 residues.

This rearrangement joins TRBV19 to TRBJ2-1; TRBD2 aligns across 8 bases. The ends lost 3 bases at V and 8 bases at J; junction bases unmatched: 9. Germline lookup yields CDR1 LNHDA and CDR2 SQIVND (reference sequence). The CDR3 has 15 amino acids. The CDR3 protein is CASSMWLAGVDEQFF. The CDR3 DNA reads TGTGCCAGTAGTATGTGGCTAGCGGGTGTCGATGAGCAGTTCTTC. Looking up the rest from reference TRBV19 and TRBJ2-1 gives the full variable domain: DGGITQSPKYLFRKEGQNVTLSCEQNLNHDAMYWYRQDPGQGLRLIYYSQIVNDFQKGDIAEGYSVSREKKESFPLTVTSAQKNPTAFYLCASSMWLAGVDEQFFGPGTRLTVL.

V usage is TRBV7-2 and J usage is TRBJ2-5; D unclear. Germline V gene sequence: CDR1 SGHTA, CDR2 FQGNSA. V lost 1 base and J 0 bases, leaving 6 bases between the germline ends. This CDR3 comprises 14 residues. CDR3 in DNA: TGTGCCAGCAGCTTAGACCCTCACCAAGAGACCCAGTACTTC. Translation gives CASSLDPHQETQYF. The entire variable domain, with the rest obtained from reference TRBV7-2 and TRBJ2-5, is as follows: GAGVSQSPSNKVTEKGKDVELRCDPISGHTALYWYRQSLGQGLEFLIYFQGNSAPDKSGLPSDRFSAERTGGSVSTLTIQRTQQEDSAVYLCASSLDPHQETQYFGPGTRLLVL.

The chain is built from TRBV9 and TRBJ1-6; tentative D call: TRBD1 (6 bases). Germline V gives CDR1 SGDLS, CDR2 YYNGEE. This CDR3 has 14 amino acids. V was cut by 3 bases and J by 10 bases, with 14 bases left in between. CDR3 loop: CASSGPGEGSPLHF. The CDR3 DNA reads TGTGCCAGCAGCGGTCCAGGGGAAGGGTCACCCCTCCACTTT.

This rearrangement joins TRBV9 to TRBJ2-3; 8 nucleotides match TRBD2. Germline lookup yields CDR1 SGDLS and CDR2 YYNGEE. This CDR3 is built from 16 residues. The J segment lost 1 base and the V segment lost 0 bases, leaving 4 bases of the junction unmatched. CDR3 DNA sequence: TGTGCCAGCAGCGTAGGTCCAGCGGGGGGCACAGATACGCAGTATTTT. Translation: CASSVGPAGGTDTQYF.

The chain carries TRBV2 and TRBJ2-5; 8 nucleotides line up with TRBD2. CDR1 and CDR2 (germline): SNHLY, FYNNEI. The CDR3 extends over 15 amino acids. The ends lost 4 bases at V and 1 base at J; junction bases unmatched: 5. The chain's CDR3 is CASSVSGIPQETQYF. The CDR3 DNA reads TGTGCCAGCAGTGTTAGCGGGATCCCCCAAGAGACCCAGTACTTC. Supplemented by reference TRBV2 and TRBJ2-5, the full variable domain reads EPEVTQTPSHQVTQMGQEVILRCVPISNHLYFYWYRQILGQKVEFLVSFYNNEISEKSEIFDDQFSVERPDGSNFTLKIRSTKLEDSAMYFCASSVSGIPQETQYFGPGTRLLVL.

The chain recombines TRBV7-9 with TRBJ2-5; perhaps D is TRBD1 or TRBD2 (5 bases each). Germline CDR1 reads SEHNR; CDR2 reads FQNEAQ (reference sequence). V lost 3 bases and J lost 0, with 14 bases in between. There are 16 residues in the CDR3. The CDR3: CASSLDRDGYQETQYF. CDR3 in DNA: TGTGCCAGCAGCTTGGACCGGGACGGTTACCAAGAGACCCAGTACTTC.

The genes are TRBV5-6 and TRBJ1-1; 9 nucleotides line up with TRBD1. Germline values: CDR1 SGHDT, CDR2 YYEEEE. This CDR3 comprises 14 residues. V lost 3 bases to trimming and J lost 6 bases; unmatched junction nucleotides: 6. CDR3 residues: CASSWDREGAEAFF. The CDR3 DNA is TGTGCCAGCAGCTGGGACAGGGAAGGAGCTGAAGCTTTCTTT.

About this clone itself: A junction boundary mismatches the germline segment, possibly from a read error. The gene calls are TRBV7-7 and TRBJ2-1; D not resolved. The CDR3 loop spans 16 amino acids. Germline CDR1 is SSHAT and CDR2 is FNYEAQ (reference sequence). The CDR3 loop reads CASSCTDWYSYNEQFF. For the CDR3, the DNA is TGTGCTAGCAGCTGTACAGACTGGTACTCCTACAATGAGCAGTTCTTC.

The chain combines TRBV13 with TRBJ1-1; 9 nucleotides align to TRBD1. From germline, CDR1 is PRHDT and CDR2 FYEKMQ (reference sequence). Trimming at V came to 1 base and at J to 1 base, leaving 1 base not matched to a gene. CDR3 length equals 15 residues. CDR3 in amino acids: CASSLDRGPNTEAFF. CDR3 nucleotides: TGTGCCAGCAGCTTAGACAGGGGGCCGAACACTGAAGCTTTCTTT.

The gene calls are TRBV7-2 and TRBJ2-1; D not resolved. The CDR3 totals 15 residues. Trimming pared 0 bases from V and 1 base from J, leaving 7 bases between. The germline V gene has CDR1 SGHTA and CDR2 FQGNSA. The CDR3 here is CASSLAGVSYNEQFF. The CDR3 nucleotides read TGTGCCAGCAGCTTAGCGGGTGTTTCCTACAATGAGCAGTTCTTC.

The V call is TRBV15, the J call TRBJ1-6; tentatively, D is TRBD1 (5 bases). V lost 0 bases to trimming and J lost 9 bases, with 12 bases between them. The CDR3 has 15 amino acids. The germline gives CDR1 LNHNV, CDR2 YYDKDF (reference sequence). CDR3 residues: CATSRDSAGGSPLHF. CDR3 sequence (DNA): TGTGCCACCAGCAGAGATAGTGCGGGGGGTTCACCCCTCCACTTT. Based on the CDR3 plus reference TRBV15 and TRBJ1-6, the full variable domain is DAMVIQNPRYQVTQFGKPVTLSCSQTLNHNVMYWYQQKSSQAPKLLFHYYDKDFNNEADTPDNFQSRRPNTSFCFLDIRSPGLGDTAMYLCATSRDSAGGSPLHFGNGTRLTVT.

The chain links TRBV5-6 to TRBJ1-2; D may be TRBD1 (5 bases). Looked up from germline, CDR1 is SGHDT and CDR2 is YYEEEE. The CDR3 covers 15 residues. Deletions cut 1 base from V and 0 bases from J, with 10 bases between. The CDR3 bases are TGTGCCAGCAGCTTGTCCGGGACCGCTAACTATGGCTACACCTTC. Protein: CASSLSGTANYGYTF.

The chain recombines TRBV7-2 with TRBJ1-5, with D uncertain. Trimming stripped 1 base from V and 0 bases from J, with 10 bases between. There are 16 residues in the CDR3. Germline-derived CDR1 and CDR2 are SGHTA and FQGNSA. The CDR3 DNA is TGTGCCAGCAGCTTAGGACAAGACTATAGCAATCAGCCCCAGCATTTT. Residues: CASSLGQDYSNQPQHF.

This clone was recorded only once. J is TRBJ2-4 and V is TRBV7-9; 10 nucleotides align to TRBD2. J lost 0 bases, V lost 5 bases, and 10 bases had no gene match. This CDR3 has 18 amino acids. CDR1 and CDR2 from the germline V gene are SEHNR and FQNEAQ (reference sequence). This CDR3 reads CASSPTSGWMGAKNIQYF. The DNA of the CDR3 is TGTGCCAGCAGCCCGACTAGCGGGTGGATGGGAGCCAAAAACATTCAGTACTTC.

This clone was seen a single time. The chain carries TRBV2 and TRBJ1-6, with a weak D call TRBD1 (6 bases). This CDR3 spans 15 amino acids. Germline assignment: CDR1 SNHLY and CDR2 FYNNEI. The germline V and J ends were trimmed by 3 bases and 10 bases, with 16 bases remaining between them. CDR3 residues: CASSDDNREVSPLHF. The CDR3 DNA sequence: TGTGCCAGCAGTGACGATAACAGGGAGGTGTCACCCCTCCACTTT.

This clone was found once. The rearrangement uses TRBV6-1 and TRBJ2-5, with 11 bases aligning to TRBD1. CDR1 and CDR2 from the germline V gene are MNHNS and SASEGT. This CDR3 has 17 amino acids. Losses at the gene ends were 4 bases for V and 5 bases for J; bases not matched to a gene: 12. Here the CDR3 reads CASSGRPGQGARETQYF. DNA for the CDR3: TGTGCCAGCAGTGGAAGGCCTGGACAGGGGGCGAGGGAGACCCAGTACTTC.

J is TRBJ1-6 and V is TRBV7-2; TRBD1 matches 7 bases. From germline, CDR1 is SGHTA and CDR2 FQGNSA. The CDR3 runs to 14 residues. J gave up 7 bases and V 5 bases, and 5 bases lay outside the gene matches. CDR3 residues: CASSPGTENSPLHF. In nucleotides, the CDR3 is TGTGCCAGCAGCCCCGGGACAGAGAATTCACCCCTCCACTTT.

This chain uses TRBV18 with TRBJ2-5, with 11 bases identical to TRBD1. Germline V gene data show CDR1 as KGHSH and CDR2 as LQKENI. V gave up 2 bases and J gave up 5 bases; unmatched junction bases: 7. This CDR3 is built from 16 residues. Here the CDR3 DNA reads TGTGCCAGCTCACCATGGGACAGGGGGTTCATGGAGACCCAGTACTTC. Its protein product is CASSPWDRGFMETQYF.

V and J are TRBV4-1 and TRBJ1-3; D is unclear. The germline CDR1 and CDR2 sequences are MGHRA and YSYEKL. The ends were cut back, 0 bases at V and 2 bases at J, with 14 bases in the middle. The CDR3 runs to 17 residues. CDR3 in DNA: TGCGCCAGCAGCCAAGAGACCTATGGGTTCGCTGGAAACACCATATATTTT. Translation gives CASSQETYGFAGNTIYF.

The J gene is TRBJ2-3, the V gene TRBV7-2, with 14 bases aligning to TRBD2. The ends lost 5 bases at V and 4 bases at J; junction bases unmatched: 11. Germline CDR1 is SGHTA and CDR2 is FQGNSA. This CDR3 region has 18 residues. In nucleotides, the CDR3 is TGTGCCAGCAGCCAAAAGCGACTAGCGGGGGGGCTGGCAGATACGCAGTATTTT. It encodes CASSQKRLAGGLADTQYF.